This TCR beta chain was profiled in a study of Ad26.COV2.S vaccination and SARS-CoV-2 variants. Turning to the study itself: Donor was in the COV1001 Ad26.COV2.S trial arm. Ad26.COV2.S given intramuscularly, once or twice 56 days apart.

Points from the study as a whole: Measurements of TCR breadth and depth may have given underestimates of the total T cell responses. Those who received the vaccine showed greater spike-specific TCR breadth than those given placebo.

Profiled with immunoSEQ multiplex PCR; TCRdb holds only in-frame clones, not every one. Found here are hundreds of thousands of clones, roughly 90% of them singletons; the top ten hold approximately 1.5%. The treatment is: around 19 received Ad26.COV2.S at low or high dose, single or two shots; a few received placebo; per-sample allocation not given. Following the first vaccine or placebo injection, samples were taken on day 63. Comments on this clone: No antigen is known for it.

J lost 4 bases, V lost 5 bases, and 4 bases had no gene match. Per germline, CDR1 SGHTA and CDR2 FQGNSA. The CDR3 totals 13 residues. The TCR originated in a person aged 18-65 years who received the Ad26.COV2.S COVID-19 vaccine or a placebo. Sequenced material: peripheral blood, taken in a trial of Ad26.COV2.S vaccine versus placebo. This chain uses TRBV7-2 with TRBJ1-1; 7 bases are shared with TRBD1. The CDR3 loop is CASSRYRGTEAFF. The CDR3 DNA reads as TGTGCCAGCAGCCGCTACAGGGGCACTGAAGCTTTCTTT.